A selection of T cell receptor beta chains follows, all from one sample in a study of T cell responses to AZD1222 COVID-19 vaccine. Only in-frame clones appear in the TCRdb table, and some are missing; sequencing was by immunoSEQ multiplex PCR. The sample has 120,000 to 150,000 clones, 85% to 95% seen once. The sequencing used peripheral blood, collected on day 0 of AZD1222 vaccination. These receptors originate from an adult in good health. CDR3s include the opening cysteine and the closing phenylalanine or tryptophan. The order of the fields is D gene, J gene, clone size, CDR3 length, V gene, CDR3 DNA, CDR3 protein. The D gene is left open where the match is weak. Not all rows give a size; the values are once, few, many and, for expanded clones, a class.

D gene: NA
J gene: TRBJ1-6
clone size: many
CDR3 length: 17
V gene: TRBV4-1
CDR3 DNA: TGCGCCAGCAGCCAAGGTGAAAGCTGGGGGGGGAATTCACCCCTCCACTTT
CDR3 protein: CASSQGESWGGNSPLHF

D gene: NA
J gene: TRBJ1-2
clone size: NA
CDR3 length: 14
V gene: TRBV6-5
CDR3 DNA: TGTGCCAGCAGAACGACAGGTTCGCGCTATGGCTACACCTTC
CDR3 protein: CASRTTGSRYGYTF

D gene: NA
J gene: TRBJ2-1
clone size: NA
CDR3 length: 12
V gene: TRBV10-3
CDR3 DNA: TGTGCCATCAGTGAGAAGGGCAATGAGCAGTTCTTC
CDR3 protein: CAISEKGNEQFF

D gene: NA
J gene: TRBJ2-2
clone size: NA
CDR3 length: 16
V gene: TRBV7-9
CDR3 DNA: TGTGCCAGCAGCCCCAGACAGCCGTCGAACACCGGGGAGCTGTTTTTT
CDR3 protein: CASSPRQPSNTGELFF

D gene: TRBD2
J gene: TRBJ2-5
clone size: NA
CDR3 length: 15
V gene: TRBV4-1
CDR3 DNA: TGCGCCAGCAGCCCTCATGGGACTAGCGGAGAGACCCAGTACTTC
CDR3 protein: CASSPHGTSGETQYF

D gene: NA
J gene: TRBJ1-1
clone size: NA
CDR3 length: 12
V gene: TRBV9
CDR3 DNA: TGTGCCAGCAGCGTCGCCGGGCACGAAGCTTTCTTT
CDR3 protein: CASSVAGHEAFF

D gene: NA
J gene: TRBJ1-3
clone size: NA
CDR3 length: 14
V gene: TRBV29-1
CDR3 DNA: TGCAGCGTTGAGAGCGGGCCTGTCGGAAACACCATATATTTT
CDR3 protein: CSVESGPVGNTIYF

D gene: TRBD2
J gene: TRBJ2-2
clone size: NA
CDR3 length: 15
V gene: TRBV19
CDR3 DNA: TGTGCCAGTACCCCACTAGCGGAGAACACCGGGGAGCTGTTTTTT
CDR3 protein: CASTPLAENTGELFF

D gene: NA
J gene: TRBJ1-2
clone size: NA
CDR3 length: 12
V gene: TRBV12-3/TRBV12-4
CDR3 DNA: TGTGCCAGCACCCACGATAAGAATGGCTACACCTTC
CDR3 protein: CASTHDKNGYTF

D gene: NA
J gene: TRBJ1-3
clone size: NA
CDR3 length: 15
V gene: TRBV27
CDR3 DNA: TGTGCCAGCAGTTTATCGACCCACTCTGGAAACACCATATATTTT
CDR3 protein: CASSLSTHSGNTIYF

D gene: NA
J gene: TRBJ1-1
clone size: NA
CDR3 length: 13
V gene: TRBV10-2
CDR3 DNA: TGCGCCAGCAGTGAGTTCCGGGGCGCTGAAGCTTTCTTT
CDR3 protein: CASSEFRGAEAFF

D gene: TRBD2
J gene: TRBJ2-5
clone size: NA
CDR3 length: 11
V gene: TRBV2
CDR3 DNA: TGTGCCAGCGGACTAGAGGGGCCCCAGTACTTC
CDR3 protein: CASGLEGPQYF

D gene: TRBD1
J gene: TRBJ1-2
clone size: NA
CDR3 length: 14
V gene: TRBV30
CDR3 DNA: TGTGCCTGGAGTCCCCTCGGACAGGGCTATGGCTACACCTTC
CDR3 protein: CAWSPLGQGYGYTF

D gene: NA
J gene: TRBJ1-2
clone size: NA
CDR3 length: 13
V gene: TRBV5-8
CDR3 DNA: TGTGCCAGCAGCCCTGCTGACAGCTATGGCTACACCTTC
CDR3 protein: CASSPADSYGYTF

D gene: TRBD2
J gene: TRBJ2-7
clone size: once
CDR3 length: 18
V gene: TRBV5-4
CDR3 DNA: TGTGCCAGCAGCTTGGTCGGGACTAGCGGGAGTCGGGACTACGAGCAGTACTTC
CDR3 protein: CASSLVGTSGSRDYEQYF

D gene: TRBD1
J gene: TRBJ2-2
clone size: NA
CDR3 length: 14
V gene: TRBV7-9
CDR3 DNA: TGTGCCAGCAGCCCCCAACAGGGGATCGGGGAGCTGTTTTTT
CDR3 protein: CASSPQQGIGELFF

D gene: NA
J gene: TRBJ2-2
clone size: NA
CDR3 length: 13
V gene: TRBV6-4
CDR3 DNA: TGTGCCAGCAGTGACACAGACACCGGGGAGCTGTTTTTT
CDR3 protein: CASSDTDTGELFF

D gene: NA
J gene: TRBJ2-3
clone size: NA
CDR3 length: 14
V gene: TRBV5-4
CDR3 DNA: TGTGCCAGCAGCTTCCGTCAGGTCGTACATACGCAGTATTTT
CDR3 protein: CASSFRQVVHTQYF

D gene: NA
J gene: TRBJ1-2
clone size: NA
CDR3 length: 14
V gene: TRBV15
CDR3 DNA: TGTGCCACCAGCAGAGGTGGGGGACGTGATGGCTACACCTTC
CDR3 protein: CATSRGGGRDGYTF

D gene: NA
J gene: TRBJ2-7
clone size: NA
CDR3 length: 17
V gene: TRBV9
CDR3 DNA: TGTGCCAGCAGAGACTACCCTGCCCTACGGGATAGCTACGAGCAGTACTTC
CDR3 protein: CASRDYPALRDSYEQYF

D gene: NA
J gene: TRBJ2-7
clone size: NA
CDR3 length: 16
V gene: TRBV3-1/TRBV3-2
CDR3 DNA: TGTGCCAGCAGCCAAGCAACTTCCGGGCGGGCCTACGAGCAGTACTTC
CDR3 protein: CASSQATSGRAYEQYF

D gene: NA
J gene: TRBJ1-5
clone size: NA
CDR3 length: 18
V gene: TRBV16
CDR3 DNA: TGTGCCAGCAGCCAATCTTCCGGGGGACCTGGCATCATTCGGGTCCAGCATTTT
CDR3 protein: CASSQSSGGPGIIRVQHF

D gene: NA
J gene: TRBJ2-7
clone size: once
CDR3 length: 13
V gene: TRBV7-3
CDR3 DNA: TGTGCCAGCAGCACGGGACGGGACAACGAGCAGTACTTC
CDR3 protein: CASSTGRDNEQYF

D gene: TRBD2
J gene: TRBJ2-1
clone size: NA
CDR3 length: 16
V gene: TRBV16
CDR3 DNA: TGTGCCAGCAGCCCCGCCCTAGCGGGAGGTTACAATGAGCAGTTCTTC
CDR3 protein: CASSPALAGGYNEQFF

D gene: TRBD2
J gene: TRBJ2-3
clone size: NA
CDR3 length: 15
V gene: TRBV3-1/TRBV3-2
CDR3 DNA: TGTGCCAGCAGCGGACGGACTAGCCGCACAGATACGCAGTATTTT
CDR3 protein: CASSGRTSRTDTQYF

D gene: TRBD1
J gene: TRBJ1-5
clone size: NA
CDR3 length: 15
V gene: TRBV19
CDR3 DNA: TGTGCCAGTAGTACCACGACAGGGGGCGATCAGCCCCAGCATTTT
CDR3 protein: CASSTTTGGDQPQHF

D gene: TRBD2
J gene: TRBJ2-1
clone size: NA
CDR3 length: 15
V gene: TRBV27
CDR3 DNA: TGTGCCAGCAGTCCTGGACTAGCGGGAAGGAATGAGCAGTTCTTC
CDR3 protein: CASSPGLAGRNEQFF

D gene: NA
J gene: TRBJ2-7
clone size: NA
CDR3 length: 12
V gene: TRBV4-2
CDR3 DNA: TGTGCCAGCAGCCAAGACTCCTACGAGCAGTACTTC
CDR3 protein: CASSQDSYEQYF

D gene: TRBD1
J gene: TRBJ1-2
clone size: NA
CDR3 length: 15
V gene: TRBV18
CDR3 DNA: TGTGCCAGCTCACCGACAGGGGGCGTGACTTATGGCTACACCTTC
CDR3 protein: CASSPTGGVTYGYTF

D gene: NA
J gene: TRBJ1-1
clone size: NA
CDR3 length: 12
V gene: TRBV10-3
CDR3 DNA: TGTGCCATCAGTCAGAAGAACACTGAAGCTTTCTTT
CDR3 protein: CAISQKNTEAFF

D gene: NA
J gene: TRBJ1-2
clone size: NA
CDR3 length: 12
V gene: TRBV10-3
CDR3 DNA: TGTGCCATCGCGGCAGGTAACTATGGCTACACCTTC
CDR3 protein: CAIAAGNYGYTF

D gene: NA
J gene: TRBJ2-2
clone size: NA
CDR3 length: 14
V gene: TRBV5-1
CDR3 DNA: TGCGCCAGCAGTGTATCTGGCGACACCGGGGAGCTGTTTTTT
CDR3 protein: CASSVSGDTGELFF

D gene: NA
J gene: TRBJ1-2
clone size: NA
CDR3 length: 11
V gene: TRBV12-3/TRBV12-4
CDR3 DNA: TGTGCCAGCAGTTTACTAGGAGGCTACACCTTC
CDR3 protein: CASSLLGGYTF

D gene: NA
J gene: TRBJ2-2
clone size: NA
CDR3 length: 12
V gene: TRBV24-1
CDR3 DNA: TGTGCCACCAGTGAGAGGGCGGGGGAGCTGTTTTTT
CDR3 protein: CATSERAGELFF